These T cell receptor beta chains were read from a single sample in a study of blood T cell repertoires in COVID-19. The data were produced by immunoSEQ multiplex PCR, yet TCRdb's version contains in-frame clones alone and is incomplete. The repertoire holds 250,000 or so clones, with more than 85% as singletons. The sequenced sample was peripheral blood. The origin of the receptors is a woman aged 60-75 years with COVID-19, enrolled during active disease. CDR3s include the opening cysteine and the closing phenylalanine or tryptophan. A D gene is named only where the DNA matches it firmly. Clone size, where shown, is once, few, many, or a class for clones that have expanded.

abundance: NA; j_gene: TRBJ2-3; v_gene: TRBV7-9; d_gene: TRBD1; CDR3aa: CASSPGTGGADTQYF; CDR3nt: TGTGCCAGCAGCCCGGGGACAGGGGGCGCAGATACGCAGTATTTT
abundance: once; j_gene: TRBJ1-2; v_gene: TRBV30; d_gene: TRBD1; CDR3aa: CAWSVQGQFPGYGYTF; CDR3nt: TGTGCCTGGAGCGTCCAGGGACAGTTTCCTGGGTATGGCTACACCTTC
abundance: NA; j_gene: TRBJ1-2; v_gene: TRBV9; d_gene: NA; CDR3aa: CASSQPQGLTTF; CDR3nt: TGTGCCAGCAGCCAGCCCCAGGGGCTAACCACCTTC
abundance: NA; j_gene: TRBJ2-3; v_gene: TRBV7-2; d_gene: TRBD1; CDR3aa: CASSPNRGRIDTQYF; CDR3nt: TGTGCCAGCAGCCCCAATAGGGGGCGCATAGATACGCAGTATTTT
abundance: NA; j_gene: TRBJ2-7; v_gene: TRBV25-1; d_gene: TRBD2; CDR3aa: CASGLAGVYEQYF; CDR3nt: TGTGCCAGCGGGCTAGCGGGAGTCTACGAGCAGTACTTC
abundance: NA; j_gene: TRBJ1-4; v_gene: TRBV28; d_gene: TRBD1; CDR3aa: CASSQRQGFEKLFF; CDR3nt: TGTGCCAGCAGTCAAAGACAGGGTTTTGAAAAACTGTTTTTT
abundance: NA; j_gene: TRBJ2-7; v_gene: TRBV28; d_gene: NA; CDR3aa: CASSLLPPGLSNYEQYF; CDR3nt: TGTGCCAGCAGTTTACTCCCCCCCGGACTCTCAAACTACGAGCAGTACTTC
abundance: NA; j_gene: TRBJ1-3; v_gene: TRBV3-1/TRBV3-2; d_gene: NA; CDR3aa: CASSLTFPARAGNTIYF; CDR3nt: TGTGCCAGCAGCCTCACATTCCCGGCGAGGGCGGGAAACACCATATATTTT
abundance: once; j_gene: TRBJ2-7; v_gene: TRBV5-4; d_gene: TRBD2; CDR3aa: CASSLGLAVDYEQYF; CDR3nt: TGTGCCAGCAGCTTAGGTCTAGCGGTCGACTACGAGCAGTACTTC
abundance: NA; j_gene: TRBJ2-4; v_gene: TRBV19; d_gene: NA; CDR3aa: CASSTRLLGKNIQYF; CDR3nt: TGTGCCAGTAGTACTAGACTCCTAGGCAAAAACATTCAGTACTTC
abundance: NA; j_gene: TRBJ2-3; v_gene: TRBV19; d_gene: NA; CDR3aa: CASRGASTDTQYF; CDR3nt: TGTGCCAGCCGCGGTGCGAGTACAGATACGCAGTATTTT
abundance: NA; j_gene: TRBJ2-7; v_gene: TRBV5-1; d_gene: TRBD1; CDR3aa: CASSLPPGQPAYEQYF; CDR3nt: TGCGCCAGCAGCTTGCCTCCGGGACAGCCCGCCTACGAGCAGTACTTC
abundance: NA; j_gene: TRBJ2-1; v_gene: TRBV11-3; d_gene: TRBD1; CDR3aa: CASSRDSHYNEQFF; CDR3nt: TGTGCCAGCAGCAGGGACAGCCACTACAATGAGCAGTTCTTC
abundance: few; j_gene: TRBJ2-7; v_gene: TRBV27; d_gene: TRBD1; CDR3aa: CASQRGQGYSYEQYF; CDR3nt: TGTGCCAGCCAGAGGGGACAGGGGTACTCGTACGAGCAGTACTTC
abundance: NA; j_gene: TRBJ1-6; v_gene: TRBV28; d_gene: TRBD1; CDR3aa: CASRSSGGLSYNSPLHF; CDR3nt: TGTGCCAGCAGATCTTCAGGGGGACTGTCCTATAATTCACCCCTCCACTTT
abundance: NA; j_gene: TRBJ2-5; v_gene: TRBV9; d_gene: TRBD2; CDR3aa: CASSVSTSGSLETQYF; CDR3nt: TGTGCCAGCAGCGTGTCGACTAGCGGGAGTCTAGAGACCCAGTACTTC
abundance: NA; j_gene: TRBJ2-5; v_gene: TRBV6-2/TRBV6-3; d_gene: NA; CDR3aa: CASSSFGTQYF; CDR3nt: TGTGCCAGCAGCTCCTTCGGGACCCAGTACTTC
abundance: NA; j_gene: TRBJ1-4; v_gene: TRBV23-1; d_gene: NA; CDR3aa: CASSPHVTANEKLFF; CDR3nt: TGCGCCAGCAGTCCTCATGTGACAGCAAATGAAAAACTGTTTTTT
abundance: NA; j_gene: TRBJ1-2; v_gene: TRBV6-4; d_gene: NA; CDR3aa: CASSEEARGNYGYTF; CDR3nt: TGTGCCAGCAGTGAGGAGGCCAGGGGTAACTATGGCTACACCTTC
abundance: NA; j_gene: TRBJ1-3; v_gene: TRBV7-8; d_gene: NA; CDR3aa: CASSLVTESFGNTIYF; CDR3nt: TGTGCCAGTAGTTTGGTAACTGAGAGCTTTGGAAACACCATATATTTT